This note documents a single T cell receptor beta chain sequence. The V end lost 1 base, the J end lost 5 bases, and 13 bases lay between the germline ends. The V gene's germline CDR1 is SEHNR and CDR2 FQNEAQ (reference sequence). The CDR3 extends over 15 amino acids. A sample-barcoded 5' primer and a J-beta primer mix were used in a second PCR of roughly 6 to 11 cycles. In TCRdb, the 5' RACE reads were re-called with MiXCR into one record per CDR3 protein. In the table there are roughly 1,700,000 distinct CDR3 sequences, under 30% of which are singletons. The data were obtained in a study of blood T cells in healthy people across ages.

This sequence was found in a woman younger than 45 in good health. The chain couples TRBV7-9 to TRBJ2-3, with D perhaps matching TRBD1 or TRBD2 (5 bases each). Sequenced sample: blood. The CDR3 loop is CASSLVGALEDTQYF. The CDR3, as DNA: TGTGCCAGCAGCTTAGTCGGGGCGCTCGAAGATACGCAGTATTTT.